These 32 T cell receptor beta chains came from one sample sequenced in a study of T cell clusters in autoimmune cytopenias. One tube held mixed TRB-A and TRB-B primer pools for touch-down PCR. TCRdb reprocessed the multiplex PCR reads, with one entry per CDR3 protein and no DNA. The repertoire shows about 12,000 distinct CDR3 sequences; the top ten hold roughly a quarter. Approximately 36,000 genome equivalents of blood DNA were amplified for TRB. The same sample was also studied in work on T cell repertoires in aging, cancer and after chemotherapy.

The sequencing input was peripheral blood. These receptors all stem from a human donor in good health.

V usage is TRBV7-2 and J usage is TRBJ2-1; the D call from TCRdb, TRBD2, cannot be confirmed without DNA. The CDR3 length is 15 residues. The germline gives CDR1 SGHTA, CDR2 FQGNSA. This CDR3 reads CASSPALGPYDEQFF.

The chain uses TRBV5-6 and TRBJ1-2; the D gene TCRdb calls, TRBD1, cannot be checked with no DNA. The length of the CDR3 is 12 residues. Germline CDR1 is SGHDT and CDR2 is YYEEEE. CDR3: CASRSGELGYTF. The whole variable domain, filled in from reference TRBV5-6 and TRBJ1-2, reads DAGVTQSPTHLIKTRGQQVTLRCSPKSGHDTVSWYQQALGQGPQFIFQYYEEEERQRGNFPDRFSGHQFPNYSSELNVNALLLGDSALYLCASRSGELGYTFGSGTRLTVV.

The V and J genes are TRBV6-2 or TRBV6-3 and TRBJ2-7; absent DNA, TCRdb's TRBD2 call cannot be checked. Germline V gene data show CDR1 as MNHEY and CDR2 as SVGEGT. The CDR3 is 14 residues long. CDR3 in amino acids: CASSYGGVTNEQYF.

This clonotype shows up as medium-sized by frequency. The J gene is TRBJ2-7, the V gene TRBV5-6; the TRBD1 assignment by TCRdb is unverifiable without DNA. The CDR3 spans 14 residues. Germline V gene data show CDR1 as SGHDT and CDR2 as YYEEEE. The CDR3 sequence is CASSRGQGSYEQYF.

Frequency places this clonotype as medium-sized (0.01 to 0.1%). V and J are TRBV19 and TRBJ2-1; without DNA, the TCRdb call of TRBD1 cannot be checked. The CDR3 extends over 13 amino acids. CDR1 and CDR2 from the germline V gene are LNHDA and SQIVND (reference sequence). The CDR3 sequence: CASSPGAYNEQFF.

This chain's CDR3 is CASSFATGSNYGYTF. The chain carries TRBV19 and TRBJ1-2; TCRdb returns TRBD1, unconfirmable since there is no DNA. Germline V CDR1 and CDR2: LNHDA, SQIVND (reference sequence). The CDR3 loop spans 15 amino acids.

The chain recombines TRBV6-5 with TRBJ1-6; the D call of TRBD1 rests on TCRdb alone, since no DNA is present to check it. The length of the CDR3 is 15 residues. Per germline, CDR1 MNHEY and CDR2 SVGAGI. CDR3 loop: CASSRTGQNNSPLHF.

This rearrangement joins TRBV6-1 to TRBJ2-7; absent DNA, TCRdb's TRBD1 call cannot be checked. The CDR3 loop spans 13 amino acids. Per the germline V gene, CDR1 is MNHNS and CDR2 is SASEGT. CDR3 loop: CASAPRGSYEQYF.

The chain combines TRBV30 with TRBJ1-1; TCRdb selects TRBD1, and the lack of DNA leaves this call unchecked. CDR1 is GTSNPN, CDR2 SVGIG, per germline (reference sequence). CDR3 size: 11 residues. CDR3 in amino acids: CAWSVGAEAFF.

The chain links TRBV5-6 to TRBJ2-3; TCRdb designates TRBD2, a call that cannot be tested without DNA. The CDR3 length is 15 residues. In germline, CDR1 is SGHDT, CDR2 YYEEEE. The CDR3 sequence: CASSPGTSGPDTQYF.

This clonotype ranks as medium-sized in terms of frequency. The rearrangement uses TRBV11-3 and TRBJ1-1. Looked up from germline, CDR1 is SGHNT and CDR2 is YENEEA. The CDR3 is 12 residues long. CDR3 sequence reads: CASSGLYTEAFF.

V usage is TRBV19 and J usage is TRBJ1-1; TCRdb's D call of TRBD1 is untestable without DNA. This CDR3 contains 15 residues. The germline gives CDR1 LNHDA, CDR2 SQIVND (reference sequence). CDR3 residues: CASTLSEGAGTEAFF.

CDR3 region: CAISGTVQETQYF. The chain has TRBV10-3 and TRBJ2-5; TCRdb returns TRBD1, unconfirmable since there is no DNA. Germline lookup yields CDR1 ENHRY and CDR2 SYGVKD. CDR3 length equals 13 residues.

The chain carries TRBV6-1 and TRBJ2-2; there is no DNA to check the TCRdb D call of TRBD1. The CDR3 sequence is 15 residues long. CDR1 MNHNS and CDR2 SASEGT come from the germline V gene. The CDR3 here is CASNAGQGRTGELFF.

The chain joins TRBV5-4 to TRBJ2-1; TCRdb outputs TRBD2, but without DNA this stays unchecked. In germline, CDR1 is SGHNT, CDR2 YYREEE (reference sequence). CDR3 length: 16 amino acids. CDR3 region: CASSQGGSSGYNEQFF. Supplemented by reference TRBV5-4 and TRBJ2-1, the full variable domain reads ETGVTQSPTHLIKTRGQQVTLRCSSQSGHNTVSWYQQALGQGPQFIFQYYREEENGRGNFPPRFSGLQFPNYSSELNVNALELDDSALYLCASSQGGSSGYNEQFFGPGTRLTVL.

The J gene is TRBJ1-5, the V gene TRBV29-1. The germline CDR1 and CDR2 sequences are SQVTM and ANQGSEA. The CDR3 runs to 14 residues. The CDR3 protein is CSVEEGSGNQPQHF.

V and J are TRBV13 and TRBJ2-7; TCRdb picks TRBD1, but there is no DNA to check that call. The CDR3 is made up of 15 amino acids. Germline CDR1 and CDR2: PRHDT and FYEKMQ (reference sequence). This CDR3 reads CASSFGEASGYEQYF.

The genes are TRBV10-3 and TRBJ1-2; without DNA, the TCRdb call of TRBD1 cannot be checked. The CDR3 runs to 19 residues. Germline V lookup: CDR1 ENHRY, CDR2 SYGVKD. The CDR3 sequence: CAISESAGLPGQGAYGYTF.

The chain links TRBV6-1 to TRBJ2-7; TCRdb returns TRBD2, unconfirmable since there is no DNA. The CDR3 is made up of 15 amino acids. The germline gives CDR1 MNHNS, CDR2 SASEGT. The CDR3 loop reads CASSEALLAGVEQYF.

The chain combines TRBV19 with TRBJ2-2; TCRdb lists TRBD1, though no DNA is available to test this call. The CDR3 is made up of 17 amino acids. Germline V gene sequence: CDR1 LNHDA, CDR2 SQIVND (reference sequence). The CDR3 sequence is CASQEANTRGVFGELFF.

The rearrangement links TRBV30 to TRBJ1-4; TCRdb designates TRBD1, a call that cannot be tested without DNA. The CDR3 has 13 residues. CDR1 GTSNPN and CDR2 SVGIG come from the germline V gene (reference sequence). CDR3 in amino acids: CAWDQGTNEKLFF.

The V gene is TRBV19, the J gene TRBJ1-3. CDR1 is LNHDA and CDR2 is SQIVND in the germline V gene (reference sequence). This CDR3 comprises 15 residues. CDR3 amino acids: CASSLHRGGRNTIYF.

The chain recombines TRBV30 with TRBJ1-4. This CDR3 has 11 residues. CDR1 GTSNPN and CDR2 SVGIG come from the germline V gene (reference sequence). CDR3 protein: CAWSVSGKLFF. The full variable domain, rest sourced from reference TRBV30 and TRBJ1-4, is SQTIHQWPATLVQPVGSPLSLECTVEGTSNPNLYWYRQAAGRGLQLLFYSVGIGQISSEVPQNLSASRPQDRQFILSSKKLLLSDSGFYLCAWSVSGKLFFGSGTQLSVL.

V is TRBV27 and J is TRBJ2-3; TCRdb reports TRBD1, a call that lacks DNA to check it against. Germline CDR1 is MNHEY and CDR2 is SMNVEV (reference sequence). The CDR3 totals 15 residues. CDR3: CASSPGVLGTDTQYF.

The gene calls are TRBV6-1 and TRBJ2-3; with no DNA, the TCRdb D assignment of TRBD2 cannot be verified. Germline CDR1 and CDR2: MNHNS and SASEGT. CDR3 length: 15 amino acids. The CDR3 here is CASRSLAASTDTQYF.

V and J are TRBV6-5 and TRBJ2-7; lacking DNA, the TRBD1 call made by TCRdb goes unchecked. Germline lookup yields CDR1 MNHEY and CDR2 SVGAGI. This CDR3 has 14 amino acids. The CDR3 loop reads CASSAPGPLYEQYF.

V is TRBV5-1 and J is TRBJ2-5; TCRdb's D call of TRBD2 is untestable without DNA. The CDR3 sequence is 15 residues long. Germline V gene lookup returns CDR1 SGHRS and CDR2 YFSETQ. CDR3 sequence: CASTSGVTSRETQYF.

This clonotype registers medium-sized by frequency. The rearrangement uses TRBV11-3 and TRBJ2-5; there is no DNA to check the TCRdb D call of TRBD1. Germline lookup yields CDR1 SGHNT and CDR2 YENEEA. The CDR3 spans 17 residues. The CDR3 region is CASSLGLGGAGVETQYF.

The gene calls are TRBV13 and TRBJ1-1; TCRdb names TRBD1, which stays unverified in the absence of DNA. CDR3 length: 13 amino acids. Germline V lookup: CDR1 PRHDT, CDR2 FYEKMQ (reference sequence). The CDR3 loop reads CASSRSRVSEAFF.

This rearrangement joins TRBV12-3 or TRBV12-4 to TRBJ1-1; the D call of TRBD1 rests on TCRdb alone, since no DNA is present to check it. This CDR3 region has 15 residues. CDR3 sequence reads: CASQTGGSGGTEAFF.

This clonotype shows up as medium-sized by frequency. The chain uses TRBV5-4 and TRBJ2-7; TCRdb lists TRBD2, though no DNA is available to test this call. Germline lookup yields CDR1 SGHNT and CDR2 YYREEE (reference sequence). The CDR3 loop spans 15 amino acids. The CDR3 sequence: CASSVPAGGRYEQYF.

The J gene is TRBJ2-2, the V gene TRBV11-3; TCRdb lists TRBD1, though no DNA is available to test this call. There are 14 residues in the CDR3. Germline CDR1 reads SGHNT; CDR2 reads YENEEA. CDR3 in amino acids: CASSWEGVAGELFF.